This TCR beta chain emerged from a study of blood T cells in healthy people across ages. Study-level findings and limits: Naive CD4+ cells and diversity were both higher in long-lived donors than in aged donors. Diversity figures derived from one million T cells were judged to underestimate the true value.

Germline CDR1 and CDR2: DFQATT and SNEGSKA (reference sequence). The CDR3 runs to 15 residues. A J-beta primer mix and a sample-barcoded 5' primer were used in a second PCR of roughly 6 to 11 cycles. Every molecule of cDNA carried a tag from a template-switch adaptor with 12 random nucleotides. MiXCR, run by TCRdb on the 5' RACE reads, gives a single entry per CDR3 protein. The repertoire consists of 1.5 million to 2 million distinct CDR3 sequences, with around 48% occurring once and the leading ten covering about 2.1%. On this clonotype: The antigen is undetermined.

Researchers report isolating at least 6 million PBMCs per sample. V gene TRBV20-1 combines with J gene TRBJ1-2; possible D gene TRBD1, 5 bases. This TCR was sampled from a woman aged 40-49 years in good health. Material for sequencing was blood. CDR3 sequence reads: CNPGQGPRNAYGYTF. For the CDR3, the DNA is TGCAACCCCGGTCAGGGTCCGAGGAACGCCTATGGCTACACCTTC.